The 17 T cell receptor beta chains in this list originate from one sample, sequenced in a study of T-cell reconstitution after alpha-beta-depleted transplantation in children. TCRbeta library construction was performed incorporating unique molecular identifiers. Via MiXCR, TCRdb re-called the PCR reads, giving one row per CDR3 protein. The table shows almost 250,000 distinct CDR3 sequences, with under 30% occurring only once. The sample in question was PBMCs, obtained before TCRalphabeta/CD19-depleted stem cell transplant. The receptors stem from a girl aged 2 to 10 with Fanconi anemia, due to receive a stem cell transplant.

The genes are TRBV23-1 and TRBJ1-6; D may be TRBD1 (6 bases). TRBV23-1 is marked as an open reading frame, function uncertain. V was pared by 11 bases and J by 4 bases, with 12 bases between. The CDR3 is 13 amino acids. The CDR3 region is CAGRTAYNSPLHF. The CDR3 coding sequence is TGCGCCGGAAGGACAGCTTATAATTCACCCCTCCACTTT.

This clonotype was counted at least ten times. The J gene is TRBJ2-1, the V gene TRBV5-1; 13 nucleotides agree with TRBD2. CDR1 is SGHRS and CDR2 is YFSETQ in the germline V gene. This CDR3 comprises 16 residues. Trimming took 4 bases from V and 2 from J; bases not matched to a gene: 3. The CDR3 protein is CASSPGTSGTYNEQFF. Here the CDR3 DNA reads TGCGCCAGCAGCCCCGGGACTAGCGGGACCTACAATGAGCAGTTCTTC.

This clonotype came up a few times. V and J are TRBV28 and TRBJ2-3; 7 nucleotides line up with TRBD2. The CDR3 has 16 residues. Trimming removed 3 bases from V and 3 bases from J; junction bases left unmatched: 9. In germline, CDR1 is MDHEN, CDR2 SYDVKM. CDR3 sequence: CASSFWGREDTDTQYF. Here the CDR3 DNA reads TGTGCCAGCAGTTTCTGGGGACGGGAGGATACAGATACGCAGTATTTT.

This clonotype appeared many times. Written as DNA, the CDR3 is TGTGCCAGCATGCGAATTTACAATGAGCAGTTCTTC. It encodes CASMRIYNEQFF. The chain carries TRBV28 and TRBJ2-1; D not certain. This CDR3 region has 12 residues. Germline CDR1 is MDHEN and CDR2 is SYDVKM. Between the trimmed V and J ends, which lost 7 bases and 4 bases, there was a span of 8 bases.

This clonotype turned up a few times. The genes are TRBV5-1 and TRBJ2-5; no definite D call. There are 13 residues in the CDR3. V gave up 4 bases and J gave up 3 bases, with 10 bases separating them. Germline loops: CDR1 SGHRS, CDR2 YFSETQ. This chain's CDR3 is CASSPDAEETQYF. The CDR3 DNA follows: TGCGCCAGCAGCCCAGACGCGGAAGAGACCCAGTACTTC.

There are many counts of this clonotype. V and J are TRBV24-1 and TRBJ2-5; 7 bases are a match to TRBD1. This CDR3 region has 15 residues. The junction had 10 bases not matched to a gene; V was cut back by 5 bases and J by 5 bases. Germline CDR1 reads KGHDR; CDR2 reads SFDVKD. CDR3 amino acids: CATSAFNRGGETQYF. DNA of the CDR3: TGTGCCACCAGTGCTTTTAACAGGGGCGGGGAGACCCAGTACTTC.

This chain connects TRBV6-5 to TRBJ2-1; D might be TRBD1 or TRBD2, each matching 5 bases. The CDR3 runs 12 residues. Trimming shortened V by 5 bases and J by 9 bases, and 11 bases separated the two germline ends. Germline V gene data show CDR1 as MNHEY and CDR2 as SVGAGI. The CDR3, as DNA: TGTGCCAGCAGTCTGTGGGACGGTGAGCAGTTCTTC. Encoded protein: CASSLWDGEQFF.

The J gene is TRBJ2-7, the V gene TRBV20-1; D ambiguous. The CDR3 covers 11 residues. Germline loops: CDR1 DFQATT, CDR2 SNEGSKA (reference sequence). V was clipped by 3 bases and J by 3 bases, with 6 bases between them. The CDR3 coding sequence is TGCAGTGCTAGGTTCTACTACGAGCAGTACTTC. Translating gives CSARFYYEQYF.

This clonotype came up many times. The V gene is TRBV7-2, the J gene TRBJ2-1; D is unresolved. V was pared by 5 bases and J by 4 bases, with 9 bases between. Germline CDR1 reads SGHTA; CDR2 reads FQGNSA. This CDR3 contains 13 residues. CDR3 loop: CASSPNMYNEQFF. The CDR3 DNA reads as TGTGCCAGCAGCCCCAACATGTACAATGAGCAGTTCTTC.

This clonotype was seen ten or more times. This chain connects TRBV5-5 to TRBJ2-3; 9 bases match TRBD2. The length of the CDR3 is 17 residues. The V and J ends lost 5 bases and 6 bases, in that order; junction bases with no gene match: 16. Germline V gene lookup returns CDR1 SGHKS and CDR2 YYEKEE (reference sequence). CDR3 in DNA: TGTGCCAGCAGGGAGGCTAGCGGGGCCAATTTGGGGGATACGCAGTATTTT. Translation: CASREASGANLGDTQYF.

This clonotype was seen at least ten times. The chain joins TRBV5-6 to TRBJ2-1, with TRBD1 matching over 7 bases. J was trimmed by 3 bases and V by 8 bases; bases with no gene match: 8. The germline V gene encodes CDR1 SGHDT and CDR2 YYEEEE. There are 14 residues in the CDR3. The CDR3 DNA reads TGTGCCAGTACACGGGCAGGGGGCTACAATGAGCAGTTCTTC. Protein sequence: CASTRAGGYNEQFF.

CDR3 loop: CSVGLETQYF. In DNA form, the CDR3 reads TGCAGCGTTGGCCTCGAGACCCAGTACTTC. The gene calls are TRBV29-1 and TRBJ2-5; D gene uncertain. The CDR3 length is 10 residues. V was pared by 4 bases and J by 5 bases, with 5 bases between. From germline, CDR1 is SQVTM and CDR2 ANQGSEA. The whole variable domain, remainder taken from reference TRBV29-1 and TRBJ2-5, is SAVISQKPSRDICQRGTSLTIQCQVDSQVTMMFWYRQQPGQSLTLIATANQGSEATYESGFVIDKFPISRPNLTFSTLTVSNMSPEDSSIYLCSVGLETQYFGPGTRLLVL.

The table lists this clonotype with many counts. The chain employs TRBV29-1 and TRBJ2-7; 7 nucleotides agree with TRBD1. Germline loops: CDR1 SQVTM, CDR2 ANQGSEA. CDR3 length: 17 residues. Germline trimming cut 0 bases from V and 1 base from J; bases unmatched to any gene: 12. For the CDR3, the DNA is TGCAGCGTTGAAGATCTGGGCACAGGGGTCAATTCCTACGAGCAGTACTTC. Amino acid sequence: CSVEDLGTGVNSYEQYF.

This clonotype was seen a handful of times. The chain combines TRBV29-1 with TRBJ2-1, with TRBD1 matching 8 bases. Trimming cost V 6 bases and J 4 bases; bases outside gene matches: 11. This CDR3 spans 15 amino acids. Germline V gene lookup returns CDR1 SQVTM and CDR2 ANQGSEA. The CDR3 DNA is TGCAGCGTCAGATCCTACAGGGGGACTTACAATGAGCAGTTCTTC. It encodes CSVRSYRGTYNEQFF.

This clonotype was seen a few times. The chain combines TRBV5-1 with TRBJ2-3; the D gene could be TRBD1 or TRBD2 (5 bases each). V gave up 3 bases and J gave up 4 bases, with 24 bases separating them. CDR1 is SGHRS and CDR2 is YFSETQ in the germline V gene. This CDR3 has 18 amino acids. The CDR3, as DNA: TGCGCCAGCAGCTGGATGGGGACCCGGGCCGCCCGAGCAGATACGCAGTATTTT. Translating gives CASSWMGTRAARADTQYF.

This clonotype was counted ten times or more. This chain uses TRBV15 with TRBJ2-7, with TRBD1 matching 8 bases. Trimming cost V 1 base and J 2 bases; bases outside gene matches: 7. The CDR3 sequence is 16 residues long. Germline V gene lookup returns CDR1 LNHNV and CDR2 YYDKDF (reference sequence). Here the CDR3 DNA reads TGTGCCACCAGCAGAGGCCGACAGGGGACGGCCTACGAGCAGTACTTC. Amino acids: CATSRGRQGTAYEQYF. The variable domain in full, completed from reference TRBV15 and TRBJ2-7, reads DAMVIQNPRYQVTQFGKPVTLSCSQTLNHNVMYWYQQKSSQAPKLLFHYYDKDFNNEADTPDNFQSRRPNTSFCFLDIRSPGLGDTAMYLCATSRGRQGTAYEQYFGPGTRLTVT.

The rearrangement uses TRBV29-1 and TRBJ2-5; 9 nucleotides line up with TRBD2. CDR1 is SQVTM, CDR2 ANQGSEA, per germline. With V trimmed by 1 base and J by 1 base, 10 bases remained unmatched. CDR3 length: 17 amino acids. The CDR3 sequence is CSVEGSVAGGLQETQYF. CDR3 nucleotide sequence: TGCAGCGTTGAAGGGTCGGTCGCGGGGGGGCTCCAAGAGACCCAGTACTTC.